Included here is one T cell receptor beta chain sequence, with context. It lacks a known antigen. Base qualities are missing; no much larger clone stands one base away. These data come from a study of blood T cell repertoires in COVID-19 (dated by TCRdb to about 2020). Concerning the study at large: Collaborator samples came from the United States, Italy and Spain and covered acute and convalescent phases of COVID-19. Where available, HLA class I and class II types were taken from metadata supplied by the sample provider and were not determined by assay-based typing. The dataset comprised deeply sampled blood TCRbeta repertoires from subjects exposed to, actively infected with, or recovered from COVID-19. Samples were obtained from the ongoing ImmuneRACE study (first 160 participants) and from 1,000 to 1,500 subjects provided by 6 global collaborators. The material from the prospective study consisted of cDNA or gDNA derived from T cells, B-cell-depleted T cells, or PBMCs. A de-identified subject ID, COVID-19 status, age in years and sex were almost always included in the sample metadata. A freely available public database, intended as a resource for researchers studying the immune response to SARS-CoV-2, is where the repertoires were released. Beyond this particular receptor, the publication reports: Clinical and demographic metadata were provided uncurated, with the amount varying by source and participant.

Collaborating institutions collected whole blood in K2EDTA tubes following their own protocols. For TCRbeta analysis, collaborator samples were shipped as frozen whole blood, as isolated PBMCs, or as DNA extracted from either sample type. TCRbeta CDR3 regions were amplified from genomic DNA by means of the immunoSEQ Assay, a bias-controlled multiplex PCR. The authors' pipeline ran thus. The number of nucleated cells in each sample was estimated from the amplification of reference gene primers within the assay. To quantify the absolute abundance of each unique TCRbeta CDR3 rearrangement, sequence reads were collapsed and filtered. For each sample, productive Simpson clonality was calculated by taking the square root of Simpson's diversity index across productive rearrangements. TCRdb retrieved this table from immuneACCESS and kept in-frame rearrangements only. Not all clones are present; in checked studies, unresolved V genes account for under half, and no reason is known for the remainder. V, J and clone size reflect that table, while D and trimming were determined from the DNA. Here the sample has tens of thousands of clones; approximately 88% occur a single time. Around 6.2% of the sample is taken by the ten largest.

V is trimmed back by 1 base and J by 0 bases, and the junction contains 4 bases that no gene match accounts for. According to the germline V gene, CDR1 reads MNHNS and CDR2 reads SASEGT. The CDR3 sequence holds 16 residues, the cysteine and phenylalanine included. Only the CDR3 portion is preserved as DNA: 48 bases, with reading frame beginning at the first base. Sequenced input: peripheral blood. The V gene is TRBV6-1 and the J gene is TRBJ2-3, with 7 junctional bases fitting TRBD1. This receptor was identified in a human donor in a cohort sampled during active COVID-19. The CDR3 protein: CASSEGAGGSTDTQYF. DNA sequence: TGTGCCAGCAGTGAAGGGGCAGGGGGTAGCACAGATACGCAGTATTTT.